The 25 T cell receptor beta chains reported below all come from one sample, sequenced in a study of blood T cells in healthy people across ages. A sample-barcoded 5' primer and a J-beta primer mix were used in a second PCR of roughly 7 to 12 cycles. TCRdb analysed the 5' RACE reads with MiXCR anew, one entry per CDR3 protein. The repertoire holds under 1,000,000 distinct CDR3 sequences, roughly 40% seen once, with 10% to 15% in the top ten. Specimen: blood. These receptors were collected from a man aged 18 to 30 in good health.

The chain combines TRBV2 with TRBJ2-7; weak D call: TRBD1 (5 bases). There are 14 residues in the CDR3. V was shortened by 1 base and J by 7 bases, with 14 bases between the two germline ends. The germline gives CDR1 SNHLY, CDR2 FYNNEI. DNA of the CDR3: TGTGCCAGCAGTGAAGTCAGGGCCGTGGGTGAGCAGTACTTC. This translates into CASSEVRAVGEQYF.

In this sample, this clonotype turned up many times. J is TRBJ2-3 and V is TRBV10-3, with 11 bases matching TRBD2. With V trimmed by 10 bases and J by 4 bases, 4 bases remained unmatched. Germline V gene sequence: CDR1 ENHRY, CDR2 SYGVKD. The CDR3 spans 13 residues. In DNA form, the CDR3 reads TGTGCCACAAATAGCGGGGGGGCAGATACGCAGTATTTT. It translates to CATNSGGADTQYF.

This clonotype was detected only a few times. The chain combines TRBV4-2 with TRBJ2-7, with D possibly being TRBD2 (5 bases). The V gene's germline CDR1 is LGHNA and CDR2 YNFKEQ. Trimming stripped 2 bases from V and 3 bases from J, with 11 bases between. There are 14 residues in the CDR3. This CDR3 reads CASSQRSEGYEQYF. The CDR3 region has the DNA TGTGCCAGCAGCCAAAGGAGCGAGGGCTACGAGCAGTACTTC.

The V gene is TRBV27, the J gene TRBJ2-5; tentatively, D is TRBD2 (7 bases). The CDR3 totals 15 residues. V was clipped by 5 bases and J by 4 bases, with 17 bases between them. Germline V gives CDR1 MNHEY, CDR2 SMNVEV (reference sequence). The CDR3 region is CASSPGGQSGETQYF. The CDR3 coding sequence is TGTGCCAGCAGTCCCGGGGGGCAGAGCGGAGAGACCCAGTACTTC.

V usage is TRBV7-9 and J usage is TRBJ1-2; D ambiguous. Trimming took 5 bases from V and 5 from J, leaving 12 bases between them. CDR3 length: 13 amino acids. Germline V CDR1 and CDR2: SEHNR, FQNEAQ (reference sequence). Written as DNA, the CDR3 is TGTGCCAGCAGCCCACAAACCGTATATGGCTACACCTTC. Residues: CASSPQTVYGYTF.

With regard to this clonotype: With a much larger clone just one base away, this may be a read error. V and J are TRBV20-1 and TRBJ1-2; tentative D call: TRBD1 (6 bases). There are 11 residues in the CDR3. The germline gives CDR1 DFQATT, CDR2 SNEGSKA (reference sequence). The CDR3 DNA is TGCAATGCTAGAGACGGGGGCGGCTACACCTTC. Encoded protein: CNARDGGGYTF.

In its sample, this clonotype was seen a few times. The chain uses TRBV12-3 or TRBV12-4 and TRBJ1-1, with TRBD1 as a possible D gene (5 bases). This CDR3 is built from 13 residues. The V end was cut by 3 bases, the J end by 3 bases, with 8 bases between. The CDR3 nucleotides are TGTGCCAGCAGTTTCGAGGGACACACTGAAGCTTTCTTT. Amino acid sequence: CASSFEGHTEAFF.

This clonotype was observed at least ten times. V gene TRBV6-2 or TRBV6-3 combines with J gene TRBJ2-1, with 8 bases aligning to TRBD1. The CDR3 totals 15 residues. Germline V gene data show CDR1 as MNHEY and CDR2 as SVGEGT. Trimming removed 5 bases from V and 3 bases from J; junction bases left unmatched: 6. CDR3 residues: CASSRDRGLYNEQFF. The DNA of the CDR3 is TGTGCCAGCAGTCGCGACAGGGGCCTCTACAATGAGCAGTTCTTC.

The chain couples TRBV7-2 to TRBJ2-5, with 7 nucleotides matching TRBD1. The CDR3 runs 13 residues. Germline V gene data show CDR1 as SGHTA and CDR2 as FQGNSA. V was clipped by 5 bases and J by 4 bases; unmatched bases: 4. The CDR3 is CASSAGTVETQYF. The CDR3, as DNA: TGTGCCAGCAGCGCCGGGACAGTAGAGACCCAGTACTTC.

This clonotype has only a few counts. The chain has TRBV2 and TRBJ2-5, with 9 bases matching TRBD1. V was pared by 5 bases and J by 4 bases, with 8 bases of the junction left unmatched. CDR3 length equals 15 residues. Germline V lookup: CDR1 SNHLY, CDR2 FYNNEI. This CDR3 is CASSLQGAERETQYF. The CDR3 DNA sequence: TGTGCCAGCAGTCTACAGGGGGCTGAGAGAGAGACCCAGTACTTC.

With regard to this clonotype: Germline is not matched at one junction end, which may reflect a read error. V and J are TRBV15 and TRBJ2-3, with D hard to call. Germline-derived CDR1 and CDR2 are LNHNV and YYDKDF (reference sequence). The CDR3 consists of 13 residues. CDR3 sequence: CAASSVSTDTQYF. Here the CDR3 DNA reads TGTGCCGCCAGCAGTGTTAGCACAGATACGCAGTATTTT.

The chain combines TRBV10-3 with TRBJ1-2, with D uncertain. The germline V gene encodes CDR1 ENHRY and CDR2 SYGVKD. This CDR3 region has 13 residues. Trimming removed 7 bases from V and 2 bases from J, with 11 bases in between. The CDR3 DNA is TGTGCCATCACCGAGTGGGAGAACTATGGCTACACCTTC. It codes for CAITEWENYGYTF.

The V call is TRBV4-2, the J call TRBJ2-3; TRBD2 agrees at 11 bases. The CDR3 totals 18 residues. Germline trimming cut 3 bases from V and 0 bases from J; bases unmatched to any gene: 8. The germline V gene encodes CDR1 LGHNA and CDR2 YNFKEQ. CDR3 residues: CASSHLAGGLTSTDTQYF. CDR3 sequence (DNA): TGTGCCAGCAGCCACTTAGCGGGGGGGCTTACTAGCACAGATACGCAGTATTTT.

Concerning this clonotype itself: A clone one base away is much larger, so this may be a read error. The chain carries TRBV7-2 and TRBJ2-1; TRBD2 matches at 13 bases. The closer fit of TRBJ2-7 to the DNA end suggests the J call may be wrong. Looked up from germline, CDR1 is SGHTA and CDR2 is FQGNSA. The CDR3 is made up of 15 amino acids. The CDR3 bases are TGTGCCAGCAGAACGACTAGCGGGGGGTACAATGAGCAGTACTTC. Encoded protein: CASRTTSGGYNEQYF.

Worth noting for this clonotype: This may come from a read error, since a much larger clone is one base off. This chain links TRBV12-3 or TRBV12-4 with TRBJ2-1; a weak D match, TRBD2 (7 bases). The CDR3 runs to 15 residues. V was trimmed by 4 bases and J by 10 bases, leaving 20 bases between them. The CDR3 DNA follows: TGTGCCAGCAGTTCGAGGACTAGGGGGGGCTACGAGCAGTTCTTC. It yields the protein CASSSRTRGGYEQFF.

For this clonotype: Sequence at one end of the junction differs from germline and may be a read error. This chain uses TRBV10-3 with TRBJ1-2; D might be TRBD1 (6 bases). This CDR3 is 12 amino acids long. Germline-derived CDR1 and CDR2 are ENHRY and SYGVKD. DNA for the CDR3: TGTGCCATCGAGGGGGTTAACTATGGCTGCACCTTC. Its protein is CAIEGVNYGCTF.

The count of this clonotype is one. The CDR3 DNA reads TGTGCCAGCAGCCTTAGCGCCCCTAGAGCAGATACGCAGTATTTT. Encoded protein: CASSLSAPRADTQYF. The chain employs TRBV12-3 or TRBV12-4 and TRBJ2-3; D may be TRBD2 (5 bases). The CDR3 sequence is 15 residues long. Trimming removed 6 bases from V and 4 bases from J, with 17 bases in between.

The DNA for the CDR3 is TGTGCCAGCAAATTGATCCCCCGCTCCTACGAGCAGTACTTC. It encodes CASKLIPRSYEQYF. The chain employs TRBV27 and TRBJ2-7; no clear D. This CDR3 has 14 amino acids. Trimming took off 7 bases at V and 0 bases at J, with 13 bases between the two ends. Germline assignment: CDR1 MNHEY and CDR2 SMNVEV (reference sequence).

In its sample, this clonotype was seen many times. The genes are TRBV24-1 and TRBJ2-1; TRBD1 agrees at 8 bases. Looked up from germline, CDR1 is KGHDR and CDR2 is SFDVKD. The length of the CDR3 is 16 residues. V lost 3 bases to trimming and J lost 7 bases; unmatched junction nucleotides: 10. The CDR3 nucleotides are TGTGCCACCAGTGATCCCCGGACAGGGCTAATTAATGAGCAGTTCTTC. Translated, it gives CATSDPRTGLINEQFF.

In this sample, this clonotype turned up a few times. The CDR3 sequence: CSAIAGGQNEQFF. The CDR3 bases are TGCAGTGCTATAGCGGGGGGGCAGAATGAGCAGTTCTTC. The chain couples TRBV20-1 to TRBJ2-1, with 11 nucleotides matching TRBD2. This CDR3 is 13 amino acids long. J lost 7 bases, V lost 4 bases, and 3 bases had no gene match. Germline lookup yields CDR1 DFQATT and CDR2 SNEGSKA (reference sequence).

The chain recombines TRBV4-3 with TRBJ1-5, with D maybe TRBD1 (6 bases). Trimming stripped 3 bases from V and 9 bases from J, with 15 bases between. The CDR3 extends over 14 amino acids. Germline V lookup: CDR1 LGHNA, CDR2 YSLEER. The CDR3 DNA reads TGCGCCAGCAGCCATACACAGGGCTCGGGGCCCCAGCATTTT. Translating gives CASSHTQGSGPQHF.

This clonotype was picked up many times. V and J are TRBV9 and TRBJ2-1, with D perhaps assigned TRBD1 or TRBD2 (6 bases each). The V gene's germline CDR1 is SGDLS and CDR2 YYNGEE. Trimming removed 0 bases at V and 0 bases at J, with 7 bases between. The CDR3 loop spans 15 amino acids. DNA of the CDR3: TGTGCCAGCAGCGTAGAGGGGGGCTCCTACAATGAGCAGTTCTTC. Protein sequence: CASSVEGGSYNEQFF.

The chain joins TRBV7-8 to TRBJ1-5; the D is unclear. The CDR3 has 16 amino acids. Germline V gene sequence: CDR1 SGHVS, CDR2 FQNEAQ. V gave up 1 base and J gave up 6 bases, with 16 bases separating them. This CDR3 reads CASSLGFRGKGQPQHF. The CDR3 DNA follows: TGTGCCAGCAGCTTAGGATTCCGGGGTAAGGGTCAGCCCCAGCATTTT.

The chain links TRBV4-3 to TRBJ1-2; no definite D call. The CDR3 consists of 14 residues. The V end was cut by 0 bases, the J end by 8 bases, with 13 bases between. Germline-derived CDR1 and CDR2 are LGHNA and YSLEER. The CDR3 DNA is TGCGCCAGCAGCCAAGATGTGACCCCCCAGGGCTACACCTTC. Protein product: CASSQDVTPQGYTF.

Remarks on this clonotype: Likely a read error: the CDR3 ends without its conserved phenylalanine or tryptophan. The chain recombines TRBV6-4 with TRBJ2-1; D perhaps matches TRBD2 (6 bases). V lost 2 bases and J 4 bases, leaving 12 bases between the germline ends. CDR1 is MRHNA, CDR2 SNTAGT, per germline. This CDR3 is built from 15 residues. The CDR3 sequence: CASSDRIGTYNEQFL. CDR3 DNA sequence: TGTGCCAGCAGTGACAGGATAGGGACTTACAATGAGCAGTTCTTA.